A selection of T cell receptor beta chains follows, all from one sample in a study of beta chain features in type 1 diabetes. Sequencing used immunoSEQ multiplex PCR; TCRdb keeps in-frame clones, though not all of them. The sample consists of under 200,000 clones, 7% to 10% of them appearing once. Sequencing used central memory CD4+ T cells from blood. The receptors were gathered from a woman aged 18-29 years in good health. The CDR3 runs from the conserved cysteine through the conserved F or W. The order of the fields is J gene, D gene, V gene, clone size, CDR3 DNA, CDR3 protein. A D gene is named only where the DNA matches it firmly. Size values are once, few and many counts, or a class for expanded clones, and some rows have none.

J: TRBJ1-5; D: -; V: TRBV18; size: -; DNA: TGTGCCAGCTCACCAGTAGGGGCTGGACAGCCCCAGCATTTT; CDR3: CASSPVGAGQPQHF
J: TRBJ2-4; D: -; V: TRBV30; size: many; DNA: TGTGCCTGGGCACTGATCAAAAACATTCAGTACTTC; CDR3: CAWALIKNIQYF
J: TRBJ1-6; D: -; V: TRBV27; size: few; DNA: TGTGCCAGCAGTGCGGGTAGTTTGGACTCACCCCTCCACTTT; CDR3: CASSAGSLDSPLHF
J: TRBJ2-7; D: TRBD2; V: TRBV2; size: few; DNA: TGTGCCAGCAGTGAAAGGGCTAGCGGGGTCTACGAGCAGTACTTC; CDR3: CASSERASGVYEQYF
J: TRBJ2-5; D: TRBD1; V: TRBV7-7; size: few; DNA: TGTGCTAGCAGCAGACAGGGGAGTCAAGAGACCCAGTACTTC; CDR3: CASSRQGSQETQYF
J: TRBJ2-1; D: -; V: TRBV9; size: -; DNA: TGTGCCAGCAGCGCCCTCGGAGGGGGCAGGGGCTACAATGAGCAGTTCTTC; CDR3: CASSALGGGRGYNEQFF
J: TRBJ2-3; D: -; V: TRBV29-1; size: few; DNA: TGCAGCGTCGGCGGGTCTGTAAGGGATACGCAGTATTTT; CDR3: CSVGGSVRDTQYF
J: TRBJ1-2; D: -; V: TRBV30; size: few; DNA: TGTGCCTGGAGTACTTTAGATGGCTACACCTTC; CDR3: CAWSTLDGYTF
J: TRBJ2-2; D: TRBD1; V: TRBV7-3; size: -; DNA: TGTGCCAGCAGCTCCGACAGGGTTGGCGGGGAGCTGTTTTTT; CDR3: CASSSDRVGGELFF
J: TRBJ2-2; D: -; V: TRBV7-7; size: -; DNA: TGTGCTAGCAGTAGGGGACTGGGGATCGGGGAGCTGTTTTTT; CDR3: CASSRGLGIGELFF
J: TRBJ1-2; D: -; V: TRBV10-3; size: -; DNA: TGTGCCAGCAGTCCGACAGGCTATGGCTACACCTTC; CDR3: CASSPTGYGYTF
J: TRBJ1-2; D: TRBD1; V: TRBV19; size: -; DNA: TGTGCCAGTAGTATCCCATCCCGACAGGGCTCTAACTATGGCTACACCTTC; CDR3: CASSIPSRQGSNYGYTF
J: TRBJ2-7; D: TRBD1; V: TRBV6-1; size: -; DNA: TGTGCCAGCGGAGGGACAGGGGGAGACTACGAGCAGTACTTC; CDR3: CASGGTGGDYEQYF
J: TRBJ2-3; D: -; V: TRBV14; size: many; DNA: TGTGCCAGCAGCCAAACTAGCCCAGATACGCAGTATTTT; CDR3: CASSQTSPDTQYF
J: TRBJ2-7; D: -; V: TRBV4-1; size: many; DNA: TGCGCCAGCAGCCAAGAAAGTACGGGCTCCTACGAGCAGTACTTC; CDR3: CASSQESTGSYEQYF
J: TRBJ2-7; D: TRBD1; V: TRBV2; size: few; DNA: TGTGCCAGCACCGACCGGGACAGGGGGCAATGGGGCTACGAGCAGTACTTC; CDR3: CASTDRDRGQWGYEQYF
J: TRBJ1-2; D: TRBD1; V: TRBV5-1; size: few; DNA: TGCGCCAGCAGGACAGGGGGCCACTATGGCTACACCTTC; CDR3: CASRTGGHYGYTF
J: TRBJ2-1; D: -; V: TRBV18; size: -; DNA: TGTGCCAGCTCACTATTCATGATGACAGAGAGCTACAATGAGCAGTTCTTC; CDR3: CASSLFMMTESYNEQFF
J: TRBJ2-5; D: TRBD2; V: TRBV7-2; size: few; DNA: TGTGCCAGCAGCTCCGGGGGGGCCGGAGAGACCCAGTACTTC; CDR3: CASSSGGAGETQYF
J: TRBJ1-5; D: TRBD1; V: TRBV30; size: -; DNA: TGTGCCTGGAGTGTAGGTTCGACAGGGGGACAGCCCCAGCATTTT; CDR3: CAWSVGSTGGQPQHF
J: TRBJ2-5; D: TRBD2; V: TRBV19; size: -; DNA: TGTGCCAGTAGCTCGTCACTAGCGGGAGGAGGAGAGACCCAGTACTTC; CDR3: CASSSSLAGGGETQYF
J: TRBJ2-3; D: TRBD1; V: TRBV5-1; size: -; DNA: TGCGCCAGCAGCCGGGACAGTTACCTAACTAGCACAGATACGCAGTATTTT; CDR3: CASSRDSYLTSTDTQYF
J: TRBJ1-3; D: -; V: TRBV7-2; size: few; DNA: TGTGCCAACCCTTGGCAGGGCTGCTCTGGAAACACCATATATTTT; CDR3: CANPWQGCSGNTIYF